The 12 T cell receptor beta chains presented below share a single source sample, sequenced in a study of response to subunit inactivated influenza vaccine (dated by TCRdb to 2017 to 2018). This sample's time point label indicates: around 47 days after influenza vaccine administration. The library was produced with RT-PCR. Sequencing relied on an Illumina HiSeq 2500. TCRdb trimmed the raw reads at Q25, called clones with MiXCR and kept productive beta chains. Entries are consolidated by CDR3 protein sequence, retaining the most common genes and DNA. The sample table shows approximately 500,000 distinct CDR3 sequences, and 10% to 15% are seen once. 10% to 15% of the sample belongs to the ten largest clones. Sequenced here: PBMCs from blood, sampled more than 35 days after vaccination. The receptor source for this set is a man aged 50-59 years who received an inactivated influenza vaccine. Donor details come from another sample of the same person, matched by shared clones.

The chain recombines TRBV10-3 with TRBJ2-2; 9 bases are a match to TRBD1. The J segment lost 2 bases and the V segment lost 5 bases, leaving 3 bases of the junction unmatched. This CDR3 comprises 15 residues. Germline values: CDR1 ENHRY, CDR2 SYGVKD. This chain's CDR3 is CAISWTGDNTGELFF. The DNA of the CDR3 is TGTGCCATCAGTTGGACAGGGGATAACACCGGGGAGCTGTTTTTT.

The J gene is TRBJ2-7, the V gene TRBV20-1; 11 nucleotides match TRBD2. Trimming took 0 bases from V and 4 from J; bases not matched to a gene: 14. The germline V gene encodes CDR1 DFQATT and CDR2 SNEGSKA (reference sequence). This CDR3 spans 18 amino acids. CDR3 DNA: TGCAGTGCTAGAGAGAAGGGGCGAACTAGCGGGAGTATATACGAGCAGTACTTC. This gives the protein CSAREKGRTSGSIYEQYF.

J is TRBJ2-1 and V is TRBV7-2; D is possibly TRBD1 (5 bases). Per the germline V gene, CDR1 is SGHTA and CDR2 is FQGNSA. The CDR3 is made up of 13 amino acids. V lost 5 bases, J lost 7 bases, and 12 bases lay in between. CDR3 coding DNA: TGTGCCAGCAGCCTCAGACAGTTGAATGAGCAGTTCTTC. Protein product: CASSLRQLNEQFF.

Many counts were recorded for this clonotype. The V gene is TRBV5-1, the J gene TRBJ1-1; D gene ambiguous. Deletions cut 6 bases from V and 3 bases from J, with 6 bases between. The CDR3 consists of 11 residues. Per germline, CDR1 SGHRS and CDR2 YFSETQ. The CDR3: CASKSDTEAFF. In nucleotides, the CDR3 is TGCGCCAGCAAAAGCGACACTGAAGCTTTCTTT.

This clonotype was picked up a small number of times. The DNA for the CDR3 is TGTGCCAGCAGCGGGCAGGTTACGGCGCAGTATTTT. Its translation is CASSGQVTAQYF. This rearrangement joins TRBV7-9 to TRBJ2-3; no definite D call. V was clipped by 5 bases and J by 10 bases, with 13 bases between them. CDR3 size: 12 residues. CDR1 is SEHNR and CDR2 is FQNEAQ in the germline V gene (reference sequence).

The chain recombines TRBV12-3 or TRBV12-4 with TRBJ1-1, with unresolved D. CDR3 length: 14 amino acids. The V gene lost 6 bases and the J gene lost 2 bases, with 13 bases spanning the gap. CDR3 coding DNA: TGTGCCAGCAGCGCGACACATTCTAACACTGAAGCTTTCTTT. The encoded protein is CASSATHSNTEAFF.

The table lists this clonotype with many counts. V gene TRBV10-3 combines with J gene TRBJ2-7, with 10 bases aligning to TRBD2. Germline trimming cut 6 bases from V and 4 bases from J; bases unmatched to any gene: 9. The germline gives CDR1 ENHRY, CDR2 SYGVKD. The CDR3 extends over 15 amino acids. For the CDR3, the DNA is TGTGCCATCAGAAACCGGACTAGCGGTAAATACGAGCAGTACTTC. It is translated as CAIRNRTSGKYEQYF.

This clonotype has at least ten counts. The V and J genes are TRBV7-2 and TRBJ2-7; tentatively, D is TRBD1 (5 bases). CDR1 and CDR2 (germline): SGHTA, FQGNSA. This CDR3 is built from 14 residues. V lost 1 base, J lost 6 bases, and 13 bases lay in between. The DNA for the CDR3 is TGTGCCAGCAGCTTAGTCAGGGAAGGGCCCGAGCAGTACTTC. Translating gives CASSLVREGPEQYF. Filled out from reference TRBV7-2 and TRBJ2-7, the complete variable domain reads GAGVSQSPSNKVTEKGKDVELRCDPISGHTALYWYRQSLGQGLEFLIYFQGNSAPDKSGLPSDRFSAERTGGSVSTLTIQRTQQEDSAVYLCASSLVREGPEQYFGPGTRLTVT.

This clonotype has only a few counts. CDR3 nucleotides: TGTGCCAGCAGCTTAGCTAGGACCGCTACCTACAATGAGCAGTTCTTC. This codes for CASSLARTATYNEQFF. The rearrangement joins TRBV7-2 to TRBJ2-1; D not resolved. V lost 0 bases and J 2 bases, leaving 11 bases between the germline ends. CDR1 SGHTA and CDR2 FQGNSA come from the germline V gene. CDR3 length: 16 residues.

In its sample, this clonotype was seen a few times. CDR3 coding DNA: TGTGCCAGCAGCCAATTTCCCAAAAACATTCAGTACTTC. Amino acid sequence: CASSQFPKNIQYF. The genes are TRBV3-1 and TRBJ2-4; D unresolved. Deletions cut 2 bases from V and 2 bases from J, with 4 bases between. CDR1 is LGHDT and CDR2 is YNNKEL in the germline V gene (reference sequence). There are 13 residues in the CDR3.

V and J are TRBV12-3 or TRBV12-4 and TRBJ1-6, with 9 nucleotides matching TRBD1. V shed 5 bases, J shed 14 bases, and the junction held 10 bases outside the gene matches. There are 14 residues in the CDR3. CDR3 DNA sequence: TGTGCCAGCAGTCCACAGGGGGCTGGAACGACCCTCCACTTT. Translated: CASSPQGAGTTLHF.

V is TRBV3-1 and J is TRBJ2-6; no clear D. Trimming stripped 2 bases from V and 2 bases from J, with 13 bases between. This CDR3 has 17 residues. Germline loops: CDR1 LGHDT, CDR2 YNNKEL (reference sequence). For the CDR3, the DNA is TGTGCCAGCAGCCAATTGATGGCGCGTGCTGGGGCCAACGTCCTGACTTTC. Encoded protein: CASSQLMARAGANVLTF.